The present T cell receptor (beta chain) was sequenced within a study of T cell responses to AZD1222 COVID-19 vaccine. Across the whole study: Second-dose recipients at about 4 or about 12 weeks were treated as one pooled group.

Notes on this clone: Its target is not known.

TCRdb's copy holds only in-frame clones and misses some; the assay was immunoSEQ multiplex PCR. The table includes about 110,000 clones, 85% to 90% detected once. The CDR3 covers 15 residues. The V and J ends lost 0 bases and 8 bases respectively, with 17 bases between them. Germline V gene data show CDR1 as SGHKS and CDR2 as YYEKEE (reference sequence). Broader study findings: Spike-specific TCR breadth and depth rose after two AZD1222 doses.

The TCR originated in an adult in good health. The rearrangement uses TRBV5-5 and TRBJ1-2; TRBD1 is a possible D gene (5 bases). The material was peripheral blood, obtained on day 0 of AZD1222 vaccination. CDR3: CASSLDSGRVDGYTF. DNA of the CDR3: TGTGCCAGCAGCTTGGATTCCGGCAGGGTGGACGGCTACACCTTC.